These 18 T cell receptor beta chains were sequenced from one sample in a study of CD8 T cells in ankylosing spondylitis. TCRdb re-analysed the 5' RACE reads in MiXCR, keeping a single row per CDR3 protein. Among some 200,000 distinct CDR3 sequences, 13% were seen once, and the ten largest hold 16%. The sequencing input was blood, either unsorted or a sorted T cell fraction (not recorded which). The receptors were gathered from a male donor with ankylosing spondylitis or in good health (not recorded which).

The V gene is TRBV10-2, the J gene TRBJ2-1; 8 nucleotides line up with TRBD2. CDR1 and CDR2 (germline): WSHSY, SAAADI. The trim removed 3 bases at V and 8 bases at J, leaving 9 bases unmatched. There are 15 residues in the CDR3. CDR3 amino acids: CASSEGLAGLDEQFF. The CDR3 nucleotides are TGCGCCAGCAGTGAAGGGTTAGCGGGATTGGATGAGCAGTTCTTC.

CDR3 nucleotides: TGTGCCAGCAGCTTAGGCCGGGGGGGCACCAAAGATACGCAGTATTTT. It translates to CASSLGRGGTKDTQYF. The V and J genes are TRBV11-2 and TRBJ2-3; 8 bases agree with TRBD2. CDR3 length: 16 amino acids. Germline assignment: CDR1 SGHAT and CDR2 FQNNGV. V lost 1 base, J lost 5 bases, and 8 bases stayed unmatched.

Concerning this clonotype itself: Just one base apart from a much larger clone, this may be a read error. The chain has TRBV2 and TRBJ2-2, with 8 bases matching TRBD2. J lost 4 bases, V lost 5 bases, and 0 bases had no gene match. The CDR3 runs to 13 residues. Germline values: CDR1 SNHLY, CDR2 FYNNEI. This CDR3 reads CASSSGSTGELFF. Here the CDR3 DNA reads TGTGCCAGCAGTAGCGGGAGCACCGGGGAGCTGTTTTTT.

As to this clonotype: A much larger clone lies one base from this, so it may be a read error. The CDR3 ends on some other residue instead of the conserved phenylalanine or tryptophan, so this is likely a read error. The chain has TRBV12-3 or TRBV12-4 and TRBJ1-5, with D unclear. V was trimmed by 3 bases and J by 4 bases, leaving 7 bases between them. The CDR3 sequence is 13 residues long. Here the CDR3 reads CASSLSVNQPQHL. In nucleotides, the CDR3 is TGTGCCAGCAGTTTGAGTGTGAATCAGCCCCAGCATTTA.

The table lists this clonotype with a few counts. The chain recombines TRBV12-3 or TRBV12-4 with TRBJ2-5; 9 nucleotides line up with TRBD1. The CDR3 is 17 amino acids. The J segment lost 5 bases and the V segment lost 1 base, leaving 11 bases of the junction unmatched. The CDR3 loop is CASSLEDRGVYLETQYF. The CDR3 nucleotides are TGTGCCAGCAGTTTAGAGGACAGGGGAGTATACTTGGAGACCCAGTACTTC.

This clonotype was detected many times. The chain employs TRBV4-1 and TRBJ1-1, with 10 bases aligning to TRBD1. Trimming at V came to 3 bases and at J to 3 bases, leaving 4 bases not matched to a gene. Germline assignment: CDR1 MGHRA and CDR2 YSYEKL. The CDR3 extends over 15 amino acids. For the CDR3, the DNA is TGCGCCAGCAGCCAGGGACAGGGGTTTGACACTGAAGCTTTCTTT. It yields the protein CASSQGQGFDTEAFF.

This clonotype has more than one count but fewer than ten. V and J are TRBV3-1 and TRBJ2-1; D unclear. Trimming took 2 bases from V and 4 from J, leaving 12 bases between them. CDR1 is LGHDT and CDR2 is YNNKEL in the germline V gene (reference sequence). The CDR3 consists of 15 residues. Here the CDR3 reads CASSQRPPLYNEQFF. CDR3 nucleotides: TGTGCCAGCAGCCAACGCCCCCCCTTGTACAATGAGCAGTTCTTC.

The table lists this clonotype with a few counts. This rearrangement joins TRBV3-1 to TRBJ2-2, with D uncertain. CDR1 and CDR2 from the germline V gene are LGHDT and YNNKEL (reference sequence). V lost 1 base, J lost 1 base, and 10 bases lay in between. The CDR3 is made up of 16 amino acids. The CDR3 loop is CASSQVPSQNTGELFF. The DNA of the CDR3 is TGTGCCAGCAGCCAAGTTCCCAGCCAGAACACCGGGGAGCTGTTTTTT.

A single count supports this clonotype. The gene calls are TRBV30 and TRBJ1-2; 8 bases agree with TRBD1. CDR3 length: 13 amino acids. V lost 3 bases to trimming and J lost 6 bases; unmatched junction nucleotides: 6. The germline gives CDR1 GTSNPN, CDR2 SVGIG (reference sequence). The CDR3 DNA sequence: TGTGCCTGGAGGACGACAGGGGACGATGGCTACACCTTC. Protein sequence: CAWRTTGDDGYTF.

The table lists this clonotype with a few counts. The chain couples TRBV9 to TRBJ1-6; no firm D call. The CDR3 loop spans 17 amino acids. Germline CDR1 reads SGDLS; CDR2 reads YYNGEE. V lost 4 bases and J lost 6, with 20 bases in between. CDR3 in amino acids: CASSPRELPSFNSPLHF. The CDR3, as DNA: TGTGCCAGCAGCCCCCGGGAGCTGCCCTCTTTTAATTCACCCCTCCACTTT.

This clonotype was observed at least ten times. V gene TRBV12-3 or TRBV12-4 combines with J gene TRBJ2-2; the D is unclear. The ends were cut back, 7 bases at V and 5 bases at J, with 11 bases in the middle. There are 13 residues in the CDR3. The CDR3: CASTMGGTGELFF. CDR3 DNA: TGTGCCAGCACCATGGGCGGTACCGGGGAGCTGTTTTTT.

There are a few counts of this clonotype. This chain uses TRBV7-9 with TRBJ2-7, with D perhaps TRBD1 (5 bases). Germline lookup yields CDR1 SEHNR and CDR2 FQNEAQ (reference sequence). The CDR3 runs 14 residues. V lost 5 bases and J 5 bases, leaving 16 bases between the germline ends. CDR3 loop: CASSQEVGRHEQYF. Here the CDR3 DNA reads TGTGCCAGCAGCCAAGAGGTGGGGCGGCACGAGCAGTACTTC.

The V gene is TRBV5-1, the J gene TRBJ2-7, with a weak D call TRBD1 (6 bases). V shed 2 bases and J shed 0 bases, with 12 bases lying between them. The CDR3 runs 15 residues. The germline V gene has CDR1 SGHRS and CDR2 YFSETQ. The CDR3 reads CASSFDRLLSYEQYF. CDR3 nucleotides: TGCGCCAGCAGCTTCGACAGGCTCCTCTCCTACGAGCAGTACTTC.

The chain has TRBV27 and TRBJ2-5; 10 positions agree with TRBD1. Germline-derived CDR1 and CDR2 are MNHEY and SMNVEV (reference sequence). This CDR3 region has 14 residues. V shed 8 bases, J shed 5 bases, and the junction held 8 bases outside the gene matches. The CDR3, as DNA: TGTGCCAGCTCCGCGGACAGGGGGTTGGAGACCCAGTACTTC. Amino acid sequence: CASSADRGLETQYF.

There are a few counts of this clonotype. The chain employs TRBV7-2 and TRBJ2-7, with D hard to call. Germline V gene lookup returns CDR1 SGHTA and CDR2 FQGNSA. V was shortened by 1 base and J by 0 bases, with 10 bases between the two germline ends. The CDR3 consists of 15 residues. The CDR3 bases are TGTGCCAGCAGCTTAGGGCCCTTAAGCTCCTACGAGCAGTACTTC. This codes for CASSLGPLSSYEQYF.

V usage is TRBV12-3 or TRBV12-4 and J usage is TRBJ1-2, with 7 bases fitting TRBD1. CDR3 length: 13 amino acids. Losses at the gene ends were 5 bases for V and 7 bases for J; bases not matched to a gene: 7. The CDR3: CASSPTGFGGYTF. The CDR3 bases are TGTGCCAGCAGTCCGACAGGGTTTGGTGGCTACACCTTC.

CDR3 protein: CASSSERVHPNEQFF. CDR3 nucleotides: TGTGCCAGCAGCTCCGAGCGGGTTCACCCCAATGAGCAGTTCTTC. The chain joins TRBV28 to TRBJ2-1; tentative D call: TRBD2 (6 bases). The V end was cut by 6 bases, the J end by 6 bases, with 18 bases between. The germline CDR1 and CDR2 sequences are MDHEN and SYDVKM. The CDR3 is 15 residues long.

About this clonotype: The germline gene is not matched at one end of the junction; a read error may be the cause. V and J are TRBV4-1 and TRBJ1-1; D gene unclear. The germline gives CDR1 MGHRA, CDR2 YSYEKL. The length of the CDR3 is 16 residues. CDR3 in DNA: TGCGCCAGCTGCCAAGTTCATCTTGACTTCAACACTGAAGCTTTCTTT. Its translation is CASCQVHLDFNTEAFF.